Presented here are 14 T cell receptor beta chains from one specimen sequenced in a study of T cells in Graves' hyperthyroidism and ophthalmopathy. Amplification of TCR beta CDR3 regions used RNA as the template. Carried out on the TCR CDR3, a first-round RT-PCR used the HTBI primer set. TCRdb re-called the multiplex PCR reads through MiXCR, storing one row per CDR3 protein. The top ten hold roughly a sixth of the sample, which has roughly 660,000 distinct CDR3 sequences, 17% seen once. Sample: blood. Source of these receptors: a man over 45 with Graves' hyperthyroidism.

This clonotype showed up many times. The rearrangement uses TRBV28 and TRBJ2-1, with D perhaps TRBD1 (5 bases). The CDR3 is 14 amino acids. The germline CDR1 and CDR2 sequences are MDHEN and SYDVKM. Trimming cost V 3 bases and J 9 bases, with 15 bases left between them. CDR3 residues: CASSFAEGALEQFF. CDR3 DNA: TGTGCCAGCAGTTTTGCTGAAGGGGCCCTTGAGCAGTTCTTC.

The J gene is TRBJ2-1, the V gene TRBV29-1; the D gene is possibly TRBD2 (6 bases). This CDR3 contains 15 residues. Trimming stripped 2 bases from V and 8 bases from J, with 19 bases between. Germline V gene sequence: CDR1 SQVTM, CDR2 ANQGSEA. The CDR3 nucleotides are TGCAGCGTTGAAAGCCTAGCGAGAATAACGGATGAGCAGTTCTTC. It translates to CSVESLARITDEQFF.

V usage is TRBV4-1 and J usage is TRBJ1-5, with TRBD1 matching over 9 bases. V lost 5 bases to trimming and J lost 7 bases; unmatched junction nucleotides: 15. CDR1 and CDR2 (germline): MGHRA, YSYEKL. This CDR3 has 17 residues. The CDR3: CASSTTRDRDVRQPQHF. The CDR3 region has the DNA TGCGCCAGCAGCACCACCCGGGACAGGGATGTACGGCAGCCCCAGCATTTT.

This clonotype was recorded at least ten times. The chain is built from TRBV12-3 or TRBV12-4 and TRBJ1-2; D not resolved. Trimming cost V 5 bases and J 0 bases, with 7 bases left between them. The CDR3 has 13 residues. In nucleotides, the CDR3 is TGTGCCAGCAGTGACGTAGCTAACTATGGCTACACCTTC. It codes for CASSDVANYGYTF.

The chain combines TRBV30 with TRBJ2-2; D may be TRBD1 (5 bases). V was clipped by 3 bases and J by 6 bases, with 14 bases between them. Germline CDR1 and CDR2: GTSNPN and SVGIG (reference sequence). The CDR3 totals 14 residues. CDR3 loop: CAWSGDRPAGELFF. As DNA, the CDR3 is TGTGCCTGGAGCGGTGACAGACCCGCCGGGGAGCTGTTTTTT.

This clonotype was counted ten times or more. This rearrangement joins TRBV7-9 to TRBJ2-1; 9 bases line up with TRBD1. The CDR3 is 15 amino acids. Germline V gives CDR1 SEHNR, CDR2 FQNEAQ (reference sequence). Trimming cost V 5 bases and J 2 bases; bases outside gene matches: 4. CDR3 protein: CASSARDRAYNEQFF. CDR3 DNA sequence: TGTGCCAGCAGCGCCCGGGACAGGGCCTACAATGAGCAGTTCTTC.

Only a few counts were recorded for this clonotype. The V call is TRBV20-1, the J call TRBJ2-1; possible D gene TRBD2, 6 bases. The germline V gene has CDR1 DFQATT and CDR2 SNEGSKA (reference sequence). The CDR3 runs 15 residues. The V gene lost 1 base and the J gene lost 1 base, with 11 bases spanning the gap. The CDR3 loop is CSARVGRMSYNEQFF. The CDR3 DNA sequence: TGCAGTGCTAGAGTCGGGAGAATGTCCTACAATGAGCAGTTCTTC.

The CDR3 DNA reads as TGTGCCAGCAGTCGACAGGAGGGCGATACGCAGTATTTT. This sequence encodes CASSRQEGDTQYF. This chain links TRBV14 with TRBJ2-3, with D possibly being TRBD1 or TRBD2 (6 bases each). In germline, CDR1 is SGHDN, CDR2 FVKESK. CDR3 length: 13 residues. Trimming shortened V by 6 bases and J by 6 bases, and 13 bases separated the two germline ends.

In its sample, this clonotype was seen many times. The chain joins TRBV28 to TRBJ2-5, with 9 bases fitting TRBD2. From germline, CDR1 is MDHEN and CDR2 SYDVKM. This CDR3 is 20 amino acids long. V lost 5 bases to trimming and J lost 2 bases; unmatched junction nucleotides: 21. DNA for the CDR3: TGTGCCAGCAGTCAAACATCCATGCGGGTGGAGCTAGCGGGACAAGAGACCCAGTACTTC. As protein: CASSQTSMRVELAGQETQYF.

This clonotype was observed many times. This sequence joins TRBV7-3 and TRBJ1-6; 8 nucleotides match TRBD1. The CDR3 is 13 amino acids. The germline V gene has CDR1 SGHTA and CDR2 FQGTGA. Trimming cost V 5 bases and J 10 bases; bases outside gene matches: 4. CDR3 DNA: TGTGCCAGCAGCCCGACAGGGGCCTCACCCCTCCACTTT. Its translation is CASSPTGASPLHF.

In its sample, this clonotype was seen many times. The V gene is TRBV18, the J gene TRBJ2-7, with D tentatively TRBD1 (5 bases). Trimming removed 8 bases at V and 3 bases at J, with 11 bases between. Germline CDR1 and CDR2: KGHSH and LQKENI. The length of the CDR3 is 12 residues. This CDR3 is CASSPDSYEQYF. CDR3 bases: TGTGCCAGCAGCCCCGACAGCTACGAGCAGTACTTC.

Only a few counts were recorded for this clonotype. This could be a read error, since a much larger clone is one nucleotide away. J is TRBJ2-3 and V is TRBV24-1; D not resolved. Germline CDR1 KGHDR, CDR2 SFDVKD. V dropped 2 bases and J dropped 1 base, with 3 bases sitting between them. The CDR3 sequence is 13 residues long. The CDR3 loop reads CATSDSGTDTQYF. The CDR3 nucleotides read TGTGCCACCAGTGATTCTGGCACAGATACGCAGTATTTT.

The chain has TRBV27 and TRBJ2-1; D might be TRBD1 or TRBD2, each matching 5 bases. Trimming removed 2 bases at V and 9 bases at J, with 14 bases between. Per germline, CDR1 MNHEY and CDR2 SMNVEV (reference sequence). There are 14 residues in the CDR3. CDR3 nucleotides: TGTGCCAGCAGTTTACAGGGTTCAGGGAGTGAGCAGTTCTTC. Its translation is CASSLQGSGSEQFF.

This clonotype was counted at least ten times. The chain uses TRBV18 and TRBJ2-1, with 10 bases lining up with TRBD2. Germline V gives CDR1 KGHSH, CDR2 LQKENI. The CDR3 is 15 residues long. V lost 6 bases and J lost 8; bases outside the gene matches: 10. The CDR3 loop is CASSPSSGRSYEQFF. CDR3 DNA: TGTGCCAGCTCCCCGTCTAGCGGGAGATCGTATGAGCAGTTCTTC.